These T cell receptor beta chains were read from a single sample in a study of blood T cell repertoires in COVID-19. Sequencing used immunoSEQ multiplex PCR; TCRdb keeps in-frame clones, though not all of them. Of almost 200,000 clones in the sample, 85% to 90% were seen once. Sequenced: peripheral blood. These receptor sequences come from a woman between 70 and 85 years old with acute or convalescent COVID-19. Each CDR3 is given with its conserved first and last residue. A D gene is named only where the DNA matches it firmly. Rows give clone size only sometimes, using once, few, many, or a class for an expanded clone.

j_call v_call clone_size d_call cdr3_aa cdr3_nt
TRBJ1-1 TRBV5-4 NA TRBD1 CASSSTGGDQAFF TGTGCCAGCAGCTCGACAGGGGGCGACCAAGCTTTCTTT
TRBJ2-7 TRBV18 NA TRBD1 CASSQDRGEQYF TGTGCCAGCTCCCAAGACAGGGGCGAGCAGTACTTC
TRBJ2-4 TRBV6-1 NA TRBD1 CASSGRGLSTSLAKNIQYF TGTGCCAGCAGTGGCAGGGGGCTGAGCACCTCTCTAGCCAAAAACATTCAGTACTTC
TRBJ1-1 TRBV4-1 few NA CASSQVRSMNTEAFF TGCGCCAGCAGCCAAGTTCGGTCCATGAACACTGAAGCTTTCTTT
TRBJ1-1 TRBV28 NA TRBD1 CATTGGGDTEAFF TGTGCGACGACAGGGGGCGGGGACACTGAAGCTTTCTTT
TRBJ2-2 TRBV28 NA NA CASSAADTGELFF TGTGCCAGCAGCGCAGCGGACACCGGGGAGCTGTTTTTT
TRBJ2-3 TRBV6-4 NA NA CASSEGQSSTDTQYF TGTGCCAGCAGTGAAGGACAGAGCAGCACAGATACGCAGTATTTT
TRBJ1-2 TRBV5-1 NA TRBD1 CASSFGQGVLTDYGYTF TGCGCCAGCAGCTTTGGACAGGGTGTTCTTACGGACTATGGCTACACCTTC
TRBJ1-4 TRBV5-1 once NA CASSLSGGSEKLFF TGCGCCAGCAGCTTGTCTGGGGGGAGTGAAAAACTGTTTTTT
TRBJ2-7 TRBV3-1/TRBV3-2 NA NA CASSQGLSRDEQYF TGTGCCAGCAGCCAGGGTCTGTCTCGGGACGAGCAGTACTTC
TRBJ1-6 TRBV27 NA NA CASRGRSSYNSPLHF TGTGCCAGCAGGGGTAGGAGCTCCTATAATTCACCCCTCCACTTT
TRBJ1-3 TRBV7-2 NA NA CASSLSRFSGNTIYF TGTGCCAGCAGCTTATCTCGGTTCTCTGGAAACACCATATATTTT
TRBJ2-5 TRBV5-1 NA TRBD1 CASSGGQPGGETQYF TGCGCCAGCAGCGGGGGACAGCCTGGGGGAGAGACCCAGTACTTC
TRBJ2-2 TRBV9 NA NA CASSYPGVGELFF TGTGCCAGCAGTTACCCCGGGGTCGGGGAGCTGTTTTTT
TRBJ1-2 TRBV20-1 NA NA CSAGGIGYTF TGCAGTGCAGGAGGGATTGGCTACACCTTC
TRBJ1-1 TRBV9 NA TRBD1 CASSSFRRGLTTEAFF TGTGCCAGCAGCTCCTTTCGCAGGGGGCTGACCACTGAAGCTTTCTTT
TRBJ1-2 TRBV21-1 NA NA CASSGSGEDGYTF TGTGCCAGCAGCGGTTCGGGGGAAGATGGCTACACCTTC
TRBJ2-2 TRBV5-1 NA TRBD2 CASSFLTSGGSTGELFF TGCGCCAGCAGCTTTTTGACTAGCGGGGGGTCTACCGGGGAGCTGTTTTTT
TRBJ2-1 TRBV12-5 once TRBD2 CASGLVIGSGEYNEQFF TGTGCTAGTGGTTTGGTAATAGGTAGCGGGGAATACAATGAGCAGTTCTTC
TRBJ1-2 TRBV19 once NA CASSPRDTYGYTF TGTGCCAGTAGTCCTCGGGACACCTATGGCTACACCTTC
TRBJ2-4 TRBV5-4 NA TRBD1 CASSLAGTALNIQYF TGTGCCAGCAGCCTAGCTGGGACAGCCCTAAACATTCAGTACTTC
TRBJ1-6 TRBV7-2 NA TRBD1 CASSEGTGGQSPLHF TGTGCCAGCAGCGAAGGGACAGGGGGCCAGTCACCCCTCCACTTT
TRBJ2-2 TRBV4-1 NA NA CASSQPRGGTGELFF TGCGCCAGCAGCCAACCACGGGGAGGCACCGGGGAGCTGTTTTTT
TRBJ1-3 TRBV15 NA TRBD1 CATSINRDRETIYF TGTGCCACCAGCATAAACCGGGACAGGGAGACCATATATTTT
TRBJ1-2 TRBV18 once NA CASSGRNYGYTF TGTGCCAGCTCAGGGCGTAACTATGGCTACACCTTC
TRBJ2-4 TRBV7-2 once TRBD2 CASTRTSGSYDIQYF TGTGCCAGCACCCGGACTAGCGGGAGTTATGACATTCAGTACTTC
TRBJ2-1 TRBV10-1 once TRBD2 CASTPRLAAVNEQFF TGCGCCAGCACCCCTCGACTAGCGGCGGTGAATGAGCAGTTCTTC
TRBJ2-1 TRBV7-2 NA TRBD2 CASSLLTGGSYNEQFF TGTGCCAGCAGCTTACTGACGGGAGGGTCCTACAATGAGCAGTTCTTC
TRBJ2-3 TRBV27 NA NA CASSLRGPSTDTQYF TGTGCCAGCAGCCTTAGAGGTCCTAGCACAGATACGCAGTATTTT
TRBJ2-4 TRBV5-4 NA NA CASSLVEGGNIQYF TGTGCCAGCAGCTTGGTGGAGGGGGGGAACATTCAGTACTTC
TRBJ2-1 TRBV5-4 NA NA CASSAGPSRPENEQFF TGTGCCAGCAGCGCCGGACCTAGCAGACCAGAAAATGAGCAGTTCTTC
TRBJ1-3 TRBV5-1 NA NA CASSLAPGHLSGNTIYF TGCGCCAGCAGCTTGGCCCCGGGACACCTCTCTGGAAACACCATATATTTT
TRBJ2-1 TRBV19 NA TRBD2 CASSISGRAYNEQFF TGTGCCAGTAGTATTAGTGGGAGGGCCTACAATGAGCAGTTCTTC
TRBJ2-7 TRBV28 few NA CASGEPYGTSQYF TGTGCCAGCGGAGAACCTTACGGGACTTCGCAGTACTTC
TRBJ2-7 TRBV15 NA NA CATSRDPGAYEQYF TGTGCCACCAGCAGAGACCCAGGCGCGTACGAGCAGTACTTC
TRBJ1-2 TRBV5-1 once TRBD1 CASSQTGNYGYTF TGCGCCAGCAGCCAGACAGGGAACTATGGCTACACCTTC
TRBJ1-4 TRBV29-1 NA TRBD1 CSVLYRGRDEKLFF TGCAGCGTTTTATACAGGGGAAGGGATGAAAAACTGTTTTTT